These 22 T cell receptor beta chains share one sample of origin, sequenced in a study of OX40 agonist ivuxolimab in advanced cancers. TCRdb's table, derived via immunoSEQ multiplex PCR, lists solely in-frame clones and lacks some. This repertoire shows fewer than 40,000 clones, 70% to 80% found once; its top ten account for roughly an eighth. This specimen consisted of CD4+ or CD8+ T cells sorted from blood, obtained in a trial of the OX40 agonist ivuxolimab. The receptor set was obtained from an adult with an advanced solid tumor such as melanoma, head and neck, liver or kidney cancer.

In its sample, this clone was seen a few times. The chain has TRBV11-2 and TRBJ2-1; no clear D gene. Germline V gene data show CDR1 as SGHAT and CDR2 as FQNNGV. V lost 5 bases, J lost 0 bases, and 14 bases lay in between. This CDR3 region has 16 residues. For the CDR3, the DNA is TGTGCCAGCAGCCAGAAACTCGATAGCTCCTACAATGAGCAGTTCTTC. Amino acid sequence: CASSQKLDSSYNEQFF.

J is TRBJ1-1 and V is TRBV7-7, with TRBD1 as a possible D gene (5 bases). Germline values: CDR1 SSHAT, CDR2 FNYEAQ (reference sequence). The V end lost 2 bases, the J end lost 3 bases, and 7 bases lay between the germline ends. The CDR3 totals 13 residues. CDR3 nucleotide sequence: TGTGCCAGCAGCTTACAGGGTGACACTGAAGCTTTCTTT. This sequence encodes CASSLQGDTEAFF.

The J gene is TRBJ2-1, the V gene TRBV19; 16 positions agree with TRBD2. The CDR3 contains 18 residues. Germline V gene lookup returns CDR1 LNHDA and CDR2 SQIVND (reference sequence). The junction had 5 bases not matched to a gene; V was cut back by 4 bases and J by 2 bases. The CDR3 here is CASSSGTSGRDPYNEQFF. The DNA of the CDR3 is TGTGCCAGTAGTAGTGGGACTAGCGGGAGGGATCCCTACAATGAGCAGTTCTTC.

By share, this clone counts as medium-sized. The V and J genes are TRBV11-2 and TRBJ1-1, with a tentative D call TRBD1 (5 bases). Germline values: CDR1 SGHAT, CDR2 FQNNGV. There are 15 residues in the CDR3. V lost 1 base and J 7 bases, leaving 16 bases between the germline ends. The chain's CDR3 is CASSLAPTAPDEAFF. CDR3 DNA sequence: TGTGCCAGCAGCTTAGCCCCGACAGCACCTGATGAAGCTTTCTTT. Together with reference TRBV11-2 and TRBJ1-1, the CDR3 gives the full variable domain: EAGVAQSPRYKIIEKRQSVAFWCNPISGHATLYWYQQILGQGPKLLIQFQNNGVVDDSQLPKDRFSAERLKGVDSTLKIQPAKLEDSAVYLCASSLAPTAPDEAFFGQGTRLTVV.

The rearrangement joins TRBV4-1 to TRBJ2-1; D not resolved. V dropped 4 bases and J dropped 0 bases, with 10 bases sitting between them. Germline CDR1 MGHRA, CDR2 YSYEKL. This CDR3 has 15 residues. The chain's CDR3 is CASSPVAASYNEQFF. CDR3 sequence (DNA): TGCGCCAGCAGCCCAGTCGCTGCCTCCTACAATGAGCAGTTCTTC.

This CDR3 is CASSLAAAGRTDTQYF. CDR3 DNA: TGTGCCAGCAGCTTAGCGGCAGCGGGGCGTACAGATACGCAGTATTTT. The V call is TRBV7-8, the J call TRBJ2-3, with 7 bases fitting TRBD2. The germline V gene has CDR1 SGHVS and CDR2 FQNEAQ. The V and J ends lost 0 bases and 3 bases, in that order; junction bases with no gene match: 6. CDR3 length: 16 residues.

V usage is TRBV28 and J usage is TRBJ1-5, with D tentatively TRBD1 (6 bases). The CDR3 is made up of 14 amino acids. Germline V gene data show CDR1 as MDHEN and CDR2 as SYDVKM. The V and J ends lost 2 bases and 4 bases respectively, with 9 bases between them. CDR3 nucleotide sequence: TGTGCCAGCAGTTTACTAGGGGGTAATCAGCCCCAGCATTTT. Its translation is CASSLLGGNQPQHF.

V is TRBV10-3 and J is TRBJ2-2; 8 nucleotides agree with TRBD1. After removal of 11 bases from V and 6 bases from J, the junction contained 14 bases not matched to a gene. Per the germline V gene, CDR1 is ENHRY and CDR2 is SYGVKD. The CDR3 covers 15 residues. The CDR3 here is CASQEGQGAAGELFF. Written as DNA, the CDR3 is TGTGCCTCCCAGGAGGGGCAGGGGGCAGCCGGGGAGCTGTTTTTT.

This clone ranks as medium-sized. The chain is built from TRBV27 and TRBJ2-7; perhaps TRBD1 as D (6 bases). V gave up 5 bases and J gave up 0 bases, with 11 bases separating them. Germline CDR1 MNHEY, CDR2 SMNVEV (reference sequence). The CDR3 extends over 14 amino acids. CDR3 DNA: TGTGCCAGCAGTCGAGACAGGAACTCCTACGAGCAGTACTTC. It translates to CASSRDRNSYEQYF.

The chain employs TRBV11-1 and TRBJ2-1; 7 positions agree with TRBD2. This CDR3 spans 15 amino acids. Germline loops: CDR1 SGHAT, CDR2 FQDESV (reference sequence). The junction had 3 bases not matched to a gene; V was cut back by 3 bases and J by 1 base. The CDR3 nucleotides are TGTGCCAGCAGCTTCGAGGGAGGGTCCTACAATGAGCAGTTCTTC. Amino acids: CASSFEGGSYNEQFF.

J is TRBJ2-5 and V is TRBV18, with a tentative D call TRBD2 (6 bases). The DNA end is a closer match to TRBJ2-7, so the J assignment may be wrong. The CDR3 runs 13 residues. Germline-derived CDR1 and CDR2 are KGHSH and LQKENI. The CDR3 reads CASSPGGTYEQYF. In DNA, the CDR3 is TGTGCCAGCTCCCCCGGGGGTACGTACGAGCAGTACTTC.

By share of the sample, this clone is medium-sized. The CDR3 DNA reads TGTGCCAGCACCCGGACAGGGGACACTGAAGCTTTCTTT. Amino acid sequence: CASTRTGDTEAFF. The chain recombines TRBV5-4 with TRBJ1-1; 9 nucleotides agree with TRBD1. The germline V gene encodes CDR1 SGHNT and CDR2 YYREEE (reference sequence). This CDR3 is built from 13 residues. V lost 6 bases, J lost 3 bases, and 3 bases stayed unmatched.

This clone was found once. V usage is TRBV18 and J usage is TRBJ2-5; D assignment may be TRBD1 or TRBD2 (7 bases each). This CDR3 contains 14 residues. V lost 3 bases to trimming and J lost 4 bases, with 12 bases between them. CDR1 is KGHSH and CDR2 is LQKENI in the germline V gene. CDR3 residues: CASSPQGGSETQYF. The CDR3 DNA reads TGTGCCAGCTCACCCCAGGGGGGGTCAGAGACCCAGTACTTC. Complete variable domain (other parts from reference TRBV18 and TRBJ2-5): NAGVMQNPRHLVRRRGQEARLRCSPMKGHSHVYWYRQLPEEGLKFMVYLQKENIIDESGMPKERFSAEFPKEGPSILRIQQVVRGDSAAYFCASSPQGGSETQYFGPGTRLLVL.

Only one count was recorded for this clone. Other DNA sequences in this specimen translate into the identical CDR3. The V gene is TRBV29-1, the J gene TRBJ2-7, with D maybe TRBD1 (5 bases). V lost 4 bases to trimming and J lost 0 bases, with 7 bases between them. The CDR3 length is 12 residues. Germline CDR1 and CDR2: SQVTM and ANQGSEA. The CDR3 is CSVARDSYEQYF. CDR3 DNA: TGCAGCGTTGCCAGGGACTCCTACGAGCAGTACTTC.

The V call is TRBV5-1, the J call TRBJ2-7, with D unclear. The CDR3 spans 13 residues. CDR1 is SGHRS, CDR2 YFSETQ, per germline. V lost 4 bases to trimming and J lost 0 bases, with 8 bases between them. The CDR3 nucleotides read TGCGCCAGCAGCACGACTGGCTCCTACGAGCAGTACTTC. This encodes CASSTTGSYEQYF.

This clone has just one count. This CDR3 is CASSLDPTSGETQYF. The DNA for the CDR3 is TGTGCCAGCAGCTTAGATCCGACCTCGGGGGAGACCCAGTACTTC. The chain employs TRBV11-2 and TRBJ2-5; tentative D call: TRBD2 (5 bases). The length of the CDR3 is 15 residues. The V gene lost 0 bases and the J gene lost 5 bases, with 13 bases spanning the gap. CDR1 is SGHAT, CDR2 FQNNGV, per germline.

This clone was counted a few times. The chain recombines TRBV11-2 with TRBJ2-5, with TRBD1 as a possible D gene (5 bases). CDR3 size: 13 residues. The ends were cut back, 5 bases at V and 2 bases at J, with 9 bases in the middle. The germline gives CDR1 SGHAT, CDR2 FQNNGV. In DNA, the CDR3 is TGTGCCAGCAGCCGGACATTTCAAGAGACCCAGTACTTC. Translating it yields CASSRTFQETQYF.

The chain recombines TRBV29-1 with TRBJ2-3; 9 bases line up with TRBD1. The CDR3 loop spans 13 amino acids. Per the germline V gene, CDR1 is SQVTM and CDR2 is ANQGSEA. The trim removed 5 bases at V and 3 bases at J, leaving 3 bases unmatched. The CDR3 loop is CSVRQGGTDTQYF. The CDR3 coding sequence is TGCAGCGTTCGACAGGGGGGAACAGATACGCAGTATTTT.

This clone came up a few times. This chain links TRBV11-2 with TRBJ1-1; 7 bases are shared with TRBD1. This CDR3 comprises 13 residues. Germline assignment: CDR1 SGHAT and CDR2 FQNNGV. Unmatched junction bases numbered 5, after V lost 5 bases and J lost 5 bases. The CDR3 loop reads CASSPTGRTEAFF. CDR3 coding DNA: TGTGCCAGCAGCCCGACAGGGAGGACTGAAGCTTTCTTT. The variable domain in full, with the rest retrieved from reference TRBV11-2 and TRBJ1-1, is EAGVAQSPRYKIIEKRQSVAFWCNPISGHATLYWYQQILGQGPKLLIQFQNNGVVDDSQLPKDRFSAERLKGVDSTLKIQPAKLEDSAVYLCASSPTGRTEAFFGQGTRLTVV.

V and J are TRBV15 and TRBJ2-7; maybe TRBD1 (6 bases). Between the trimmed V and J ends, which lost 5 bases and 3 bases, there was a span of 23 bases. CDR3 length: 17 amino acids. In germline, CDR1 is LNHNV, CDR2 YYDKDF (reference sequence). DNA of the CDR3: TGTGCCACCAGCGGGCCGAGCCCATGGGGGCGAAACTACGAGCAGTACTTC. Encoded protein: CATSGPSPWGRNYEQYF. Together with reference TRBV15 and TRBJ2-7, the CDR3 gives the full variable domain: DAMVIQNPRYQVTQFGKPVTLSCSQTLNHNVMYWYQQKSSQAPKLLFHYYDKDFNNEADTPDNFQSRRPNTSFCFLDIRSPGLGDTAMYLCATSGPSPWGRNYEQYFGPGTRLTVT.

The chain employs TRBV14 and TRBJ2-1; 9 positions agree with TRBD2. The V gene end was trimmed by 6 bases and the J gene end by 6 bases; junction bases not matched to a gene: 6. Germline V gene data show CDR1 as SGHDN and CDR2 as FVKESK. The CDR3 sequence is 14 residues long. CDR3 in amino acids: CASRISGSINEQFF. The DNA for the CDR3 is TGTGCCAGCAGGATTAGCGGGAGCATCAATGAGCAGTTCTTC.

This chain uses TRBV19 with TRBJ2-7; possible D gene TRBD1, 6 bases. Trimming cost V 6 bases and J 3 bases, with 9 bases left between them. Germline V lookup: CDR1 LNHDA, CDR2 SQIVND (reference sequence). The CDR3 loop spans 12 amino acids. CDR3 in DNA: TGTGCCAGTAGCCAGGGGCTCTACGAGCAGTACTTC. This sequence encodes CASSQGLYEQYF.